This T cell receptor (beta chain) was sequenced during a study of CD8+CD57+ T cells in acquired aplastic anemia. Background on the study: Average DNA yield from sorted CD4+ and CD8+ cells was about 3 ug. General study points: The same twenty-nine CD8+ CDR3 sequences occurred in patients and in controls.

This clonotype has ten or more counts. The antigen remains unidentified. Selection for sequencing was limited to patients who had shown CD8+CD57+ cell expansion by flow cytometry. With no exception, the patients had severe acquired aplastic anemia. CDR3 length: 12 residues. Germline CDR1 and CDR2: DFQATT and SNEGSKA (reference sequence). The ends lost 6 bases at V and 6 bases at J; junction bases unmatched: 7. Genomic DNA provided the template from which TCR beta VDJ and CDR3 profiles were obtained. In TCRdb, the reads were re-called with MiXCR into one record per CDR3 protein. The sample includes about 120,000 distinct CDR3 sequences, less than 50% seen only once; the top ten take about 2.4%.

This sequence originates from a human donor with aplastic anemia. Sample: sorted CD4+, CD8+, or CD8+CD57+ T cells (not recorded which) from PBMCs. This rearrangement joins TRBV20-1 to TRBJ1-1; 7 bases align to TRBD1. CDR3 region: CSAQQGSPEAFF. The CDR3 DNA reads as TGCAGTGCACAACAGGGGAGCCCTGAAGCTTTCTTT.